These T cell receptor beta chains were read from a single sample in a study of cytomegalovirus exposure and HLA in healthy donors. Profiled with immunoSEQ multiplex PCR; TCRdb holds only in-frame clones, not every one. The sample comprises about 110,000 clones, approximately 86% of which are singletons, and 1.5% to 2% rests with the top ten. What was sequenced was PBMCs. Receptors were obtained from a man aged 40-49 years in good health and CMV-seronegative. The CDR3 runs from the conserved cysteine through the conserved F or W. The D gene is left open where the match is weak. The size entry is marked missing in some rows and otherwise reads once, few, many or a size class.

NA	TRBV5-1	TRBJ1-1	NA	TGCGCCAGCAGCTTGGGGGGGACAACTATGAACACTGAAGCTTTCTTT	CASSLGGTTMNTEAFF
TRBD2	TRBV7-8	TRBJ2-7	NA	TGTGCCAGCAGCCTAGCGGGGGGGCCCTACGAGCAGTACTTC	CASSLAGGPYEQYF
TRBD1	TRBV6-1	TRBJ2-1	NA	TGTGCCAGCAGTGAAGGAAGGAGACAGGGGGCCAATGAGCAGTTCTTC	CASSEGRRQGANEQFF
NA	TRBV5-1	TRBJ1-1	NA	TGCGCCAGCAGCTATTACGCTCGACAGGCTATGAACACTGAAGCTTTCTTT	CASSYYARQAMNTEAFF
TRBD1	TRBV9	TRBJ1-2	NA	TGTGCCAGCAGCGCACTACAGGGGACTGGCTACACCTTC	CASSALQGTGYTF
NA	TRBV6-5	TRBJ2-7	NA	TGTGCCAGCAGTTACTCGGGCAAAGGTAGCGAGCAGTACTTC	CASSYSGKGSEQYF
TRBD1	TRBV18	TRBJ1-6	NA	TGTGCCAGCTCACCTAGGGGGCTAGGAACTAATTCACCCCTCCACTTT	CASSPRGLGTNSPLHF
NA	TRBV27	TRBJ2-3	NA	TGTGCCAGCAGTACTCGACAGGGCACAGATACGCAGTATTTT	CASSTRQGTDTQYF
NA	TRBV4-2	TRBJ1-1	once	TGTGCCAGCAGCCAAAGTAGGACAGTGAACACTGAAGCTTTCTTT	CASSQSRTVNTEAFF
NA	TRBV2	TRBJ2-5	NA	TGTGCCAGCAAGACTAGTCGCGAGACCCAGTACTTC	CASKTSRETQYF
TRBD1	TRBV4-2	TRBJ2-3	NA	TGTGCCAGCAGCCATTCGACAGGGGGGAACACAGATACGCAGTATTTT	CASSHSTGGNTDTQYF
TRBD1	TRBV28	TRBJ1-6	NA	TGTGCCAGCACCCTCCGGACAGGGATTTTGTGGTCACCCCTCCACTTT	CASTLRTGILWSPLHF
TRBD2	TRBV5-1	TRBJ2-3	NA	TGCGCCAGCAGCACGGGACTAGCGGGGGGAAGTGCTAGCACAGATACGCAGTATTTT	CASSTGLAGGSASTDTQYF
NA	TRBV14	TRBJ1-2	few	TGTGCCAGCAGCCAACTTGGACAGATCTACACCTTC	CASSQLGQIYTF
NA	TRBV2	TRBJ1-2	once	TGTGCCAGCAGACCAGGGCCGACGAACTATGGCTACACCTTC	CASRPGPTNYGYTF
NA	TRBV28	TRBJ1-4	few	TGTGCCAGCAGTCCCCAGAGGCCGGCTAATGAAAAACTGTTTTTT	CASSPQRPANEKLFF
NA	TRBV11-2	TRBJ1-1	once	TGTGCCAGCAGCTTATCCCGGAGTGAAGCTTTCTTT	CASSLSRSEAFF
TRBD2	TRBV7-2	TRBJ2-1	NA	TGTGCCAGCAGCTTAGCCACCCAGCGGGGGGGCTACAATGAGCAGTTCTTC	CASSLATQRGGYNEQFF
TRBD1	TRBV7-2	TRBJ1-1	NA	TGTGCCAGCAGCCTGGGGGTAGGGGGCTTCACTGAAGCTTTCTTT	CASSLGVGGFTEAFF
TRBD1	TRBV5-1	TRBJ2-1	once	TGCGCCAGCAGCGAGGGACAGGTATACAATGAGCAGTTCTTC	CASSEGQVYNEQFF
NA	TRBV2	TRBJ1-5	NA	TGTGCCAGCAGTGTAGAGGCAGGGTACAATCAGCCCCAGCATTTT	CASSVEAGYNQPQHF
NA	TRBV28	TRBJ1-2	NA	TGTGCCAGCAGTCCCCCTTTCGTTGGCTACACCTTC	CASSPPFVGYTF
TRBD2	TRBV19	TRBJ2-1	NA	TGTGCCAGTAGCCGAAAAGCGGGGGGGTTCAATGAGCAGTTCTTC	CASSRKAGGFNEQFF
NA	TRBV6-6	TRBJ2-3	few	TGTGCCAGCAGTTACGACGGAGGACGGATAACAGATACGCAGTATTTT	CASSYDGGRITDTQYF
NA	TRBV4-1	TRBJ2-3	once	TGCGCCAGCAGCCCCAGGGTCTACGGCACAGATACGCAGTATTTT	CASSPRVYGTDTQYF
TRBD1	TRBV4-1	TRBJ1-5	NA	TGCGCCAGCAGCCAACGGGACAGGGGAGCAAGTCAGCCCCAGCATTTT	CASSQRDRGASQPQHF
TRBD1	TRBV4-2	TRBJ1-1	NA	TGTGCCAGCAGCCACTCGGACAGGGGGCGCGGAACTGAAGCTTTCTTT	CASSHSDRGRGTEAFF
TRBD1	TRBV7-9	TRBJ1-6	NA	TGTGCCAGCAGCCCAGGACAGGGGAACTCACCCCTCCACTTT	CASSPGQGNSPLHF
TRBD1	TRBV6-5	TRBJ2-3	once	TGTGCCAGCAGCACTGACGGGACAGTCACAGATACGCAGTATTTT	CASSTDGTVTDTQYF
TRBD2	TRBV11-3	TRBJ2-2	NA	TGTGCCAGCAGCTTAGGGGCGGGGGGTTATAAGAACACCGGGGAGCTGTTTTTT	CASSLGAGGYKNTGELFF
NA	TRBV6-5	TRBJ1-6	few	TGTGCCAGCAGTTATCGGGGGAGCAATTCACCCCTCCACTTT	CASSYRGSNSPLHF
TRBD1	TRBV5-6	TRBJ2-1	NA	TGTGCCAGCAGCCATCATAAGACAGGGGTCAATGAGCAGTTCTTC	CASSHHKTGVNEQFF
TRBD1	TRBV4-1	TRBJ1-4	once	TGCGCCAGCAGCCAAGCGGACAGGGCAAAAGAAAAACTGTTTTTT	CASSQADRAKEKLFF
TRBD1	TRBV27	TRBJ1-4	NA	TGTGCCAGCAGTTTATTTACAGGGGGCCCTAATGAAAAACTGTTTTTT	CASSLFTGGPNEKLFF
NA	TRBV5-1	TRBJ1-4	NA	TGCGCCAGCAGAGAGGTAACAGGGATGGAAAAACTGTTTTTT	CASREVTGMEKLFF
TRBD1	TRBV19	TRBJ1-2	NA	TGTGCCAGTAGTAGCCGGGACAGGGGCACTAACTATGGCTACACCTTC	CASSSRDRGTNYGYTF
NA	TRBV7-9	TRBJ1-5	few	TGTGCCAGCAGCTTAGGGCCCGGGGGTCAGCCCCAGCATTTT	CASSLGPGGQPQHF
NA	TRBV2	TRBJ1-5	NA	TGTGCCAGCAGTGTCAAACAGGAGTCCCAGCCCCAGCATTTT	CASSVKQESQPQHF
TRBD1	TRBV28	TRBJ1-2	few	TGTGCCAGTGGACAGGGGGGGGGCTATGGCTACACCTTC	CASGQGGGYGYTF
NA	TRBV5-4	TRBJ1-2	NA	TGTGCCAGCAGCTTCGAGACAGAAGACAACTATGGCTACACCTTC	CASSFETEDNYGYTF
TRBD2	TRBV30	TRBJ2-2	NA	TGTGCCTGGGGGGAGGGTCGGAGAGGTAGCACCGGGGAGCTGTTTTTT	CAWGEGRRGSTGELFF
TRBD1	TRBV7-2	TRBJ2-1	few	TGTGCCAGCAGCCGCGGACAGGTCGAGGGGTCGAATGAGCAGTTCTTC	CASSRGQVEGSNEQFF
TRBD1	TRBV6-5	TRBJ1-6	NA	TGTGCCAGCAGTCGAGGACAGGAACGTAATTCACCCCTCCACTTT	CASSRGQERNSPLHF
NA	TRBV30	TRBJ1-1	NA	TGTGCCTGGGCGGGGCAGTTGAACACTGAAGCTTTCTTT	CAWAGQLNTEAFF
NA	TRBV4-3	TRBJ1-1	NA	TGCGCCAGCAGCCAAGATTTAGAAGTTGAAGCTTTCTTT	CASSQDLEVEAFF
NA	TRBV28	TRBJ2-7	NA	TGTGCCAGCAGTTGGGCCCGTGGAATCGGCGAGCAGTACTTC	CASSWARGIGEQYF
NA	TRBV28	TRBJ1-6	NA	TGTGCCAGCACCCTTTATGGCCGGGAAGAGTCACCCCTCCACTTT	CASTLYGREESPLHF
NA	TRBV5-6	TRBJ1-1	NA	TGTGCCAGCAGCTTAGCCCCCGGGAGCACTGAAGCTTTCTTT	CASSLAPGSTEAFF
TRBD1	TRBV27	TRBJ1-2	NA	TGTGCCAGCAGTTTAGGGGGAACAGGGGTCAGCTATGGCTACACCTTC	CASSLGGTGVSYGYTF
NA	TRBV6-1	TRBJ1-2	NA	TGTGCCAGCACGAGTCTTGGAAGGCGGGGCTACACCTTC	CASTSLGRRGYTF
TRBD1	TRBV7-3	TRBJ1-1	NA	TGTGCCAGCAGCACCCAGGGGGGCTCTGAAGCTTTCTTT	CASSTQGGSEAFF
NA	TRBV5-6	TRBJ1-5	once	TGTGCCAGCAGCTTGGGAGGGGAGGGGTCCCAGCATTTT	CASSLGGEGSQHF
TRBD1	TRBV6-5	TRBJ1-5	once	TGTGCCAGCAGTCCTAGACAGGGGAGCAATCAGCCCCAGCATTTT	CASSPRQGSNQPQHF
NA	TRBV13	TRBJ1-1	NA	TGTGCCAGCAGCTTAGCAACAGGAATTTCTCGGGTCACTGAAGCTTTCTTT	CASSLATGISRVTEAFF